This TCR beta chain was recovered during a study of tumor-infiltrating lymphocytes in primary liver carcinoma. The investigators made TCR beta cDNA from roughly 0.55 ug total RNA, using a constant-region primer. A slightly modified ARM-PCR protocol with three nested multiplex PCR rounds produced these TCR beta libraries. The opening two PCR rounds, 10 cycles each, paired TRBV1-TRBV30 forward primers with a C-beta reverse primer. TCRdb called the multiplex PCR reads again in MiXCR, with one record for every CDR3 protein. Found here are about 180,000 distinct CDR3 sequences, over 50% of them singletons; the top ten hold around 74%. The CDR3 consists of 17 residues. Trimming removed 6 bases at V and 2 bases at J, with 20 bases between. The table lists this clonotype with a few counts. Unsorted whole blood served as the source of blood RNA, and germline DNA was extracted as well.

The TCR comes from a man aged 35-49 years with primary liver carcinoma and hepatitis B virus infection. Material: peripheral blood. V gene TRBV12-3 or TRBV12-4 combines with J gene TRBJ1-5, with D possibly TRBD1 on 6 matching bases. The CDR3 coding sequence is TGTGCCAGCAGCTCCACAGGGATAATCCCCGGCAATCAGCCCCAGCATTTT. Protein product: CASSSTGIIPGNQPQHF.